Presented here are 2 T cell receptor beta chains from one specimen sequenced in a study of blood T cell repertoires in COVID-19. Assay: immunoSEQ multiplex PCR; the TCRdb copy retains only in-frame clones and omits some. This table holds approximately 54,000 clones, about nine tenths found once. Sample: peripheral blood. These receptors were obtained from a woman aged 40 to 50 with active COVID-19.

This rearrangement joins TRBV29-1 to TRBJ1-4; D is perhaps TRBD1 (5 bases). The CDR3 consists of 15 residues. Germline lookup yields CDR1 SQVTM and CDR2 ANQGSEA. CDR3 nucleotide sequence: TGCAGTGGGATTTTAGGGGCCGCAACTAATGAAAAACTGTTTTTT. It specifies CSGILGAATNEKLFF. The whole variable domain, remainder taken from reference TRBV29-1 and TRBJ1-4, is SAVISQKPSRDICQRGTSLTIQCQVDSQVTMMFWYRQQPGQSLTLIATANQGSEATYESGFVIDKFPISRPNLTFSTLTVSNMSPEDSSIYLCSGILGAATNEKLFFGSGTQLSVL.

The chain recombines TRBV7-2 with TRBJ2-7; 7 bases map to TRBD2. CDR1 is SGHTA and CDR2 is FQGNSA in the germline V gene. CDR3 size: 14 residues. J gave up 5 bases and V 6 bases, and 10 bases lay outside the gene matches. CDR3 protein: CASRRVASGNEQYF. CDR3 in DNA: TGTGCCAGCAGACGAGTGGCTAGCGGAAACGAGCAGTACTTC. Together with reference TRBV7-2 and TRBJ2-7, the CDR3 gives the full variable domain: GAGVSQSPSNKVTEKGKDVELRCDPISGHTALYWYRQSLGQGLEFLIYFQGNSAPDKSGLPSDRFSAERTGGSVSTLTIQRTQQEDSAVYLCASRRVASGNEQYFGPGTRLTVT.